Below are 3 T cell receptor beta chains sequenced from a single sample in a study of cytomegalovirus exposure and HLA in healthy donors. In the PCR, 60 Vbeta and 13 Jbeta primers were used. The table came from immunoSEQ multiplex PCR; TCRdb's copy has only in-frame clones and leaves some out. Its clone listing holds 100,000 to 150,000 clones. Sequencing was carried out using PBMCs. These receptors all stem from a man younger than 35 in good health and CMV-seronegative.

The rearrangement joins TRBV19 to TRBJ1-1; D is perhaps TRBD1 (6 bases). The ends were cut back, 8 bases at V and 2 bases at J, with 15 bases in the middle. Germline V gene data show CDR1 as LNHDA and CDR2 as SQIVND (reference sequence). The CDR3 covers 14 residues. The CDR3 protein is CASGRGLDNTEAFF. In nucleotides, the CDR3 is TGTGCCAGTGGGAGGGGGTTGGATAACACTGAAGCTTTCTTT. Complete variable domain (other parts from reference TRBV19 and TRBJ1-1): DGGITQSPKYLFRKEGQNVTLSCEQNLNHDAMYWYRQDPGQGLRLIYYSQIVNDFQKGDIAEGYSVSREKKESFPLTVTSAQKNPTAFYLCASGRGLDNTEAFFGQGTRLTVV.

The CDR3 region is CASSSSPRDRGFTGNTIYF. As DNA, the CDR3 is TGTGCCAGCAGTTCCTCACCCCGGGACAGGGGGTTTACTGGAAACACCATATATTTT. This chain links TRBV28 with TRBJ1-3; 11 positions match TRBD1. The CDR3 consists of 19 residues. Trimming took 4 bases from V and 2 from J; bases not matched to a gene: 13. Germline V gene data show CDR1 as MDHEN and CDR2 as SYDVKM.

The rearrangement uses TRBV15 and TRBJ2-5; D is perhaps TRBD2 (6 bases). This CDR3 is built from 14 residues. Germline V gene lookup returns CDR1 LNHNV and CDR2 YYDKDF (reference sequence). V lost 1 base and J 4 bases, leaving 10 bases between the germline ends. The chain's CDR3 is CATSRGSGVETQYF. The CDR3 DNA reads as TGTGCCACCAGCAGAGGGTCGGGAGTAGAGACCCAGTACTTC.